This T cell receptor (beta chain) was recorded in a study of breast tumors, draining lymph nodes, adjacent tissues. The study's findings and limits: Compared with lymph nodes, tumors were less diverse; compared with nontumor tissue, more.

CDR3 length: 16 amino acids. The ends lost 2 bases at V and 6 bases at J; junction bases unmatched: 9. Germline-derived CDR1 and CDR2 are SEHNR and FQNEAQ (reference sequence). This clonotype has a count of ten or more. The antigen is undetermined. TCRdb re-derived calls from the multiplex PCR reads in MiXCR, one entry per CDR3 protein. The data contain 30,000 to 40,000 distinct CDR3 sequences, approximately 37% of them seen just once; the ten biggest clones take up approximately 11%. The sequenced sample consisted of breast tumor tissue. The chain employs TRBV7-9 and TRBJ2-2; 7 nucleotides align to TRBD2. The clonotype originates from a female donor with breast cancer. Some clones in this sample may be carry-over from other donors' samples. CDR3 loop: CASSLTVSGGSGELFF. The CDR3 DNA reads as TGTGCCAGCAGCTTAACGGTATCCGGGGGGTCCGGGGAGCTGTTTTTT.